The entry that follows covers one T cell receptor beta chain sequence. This clone was counted a single time. Its binding antigen is unknown. Nothing much larger sits one base from this clone, and base qualities are not available. Healthy HIV-negative adults with no recently reported acute infections or vaccinations were included as donors. All donors were Caucasian adults living in Nashville, Tennessee, USA. CD4+ T cells were enriched through magnetic negative selection, after which naive cells were positively selected on CD45RA and the remaining negative fraction served as the memory subset. After blood collection by leukapheresis, PBMCs were isolated using Ficoll-Histopaque density gradient centrifugation and then cryopreserved in the vapor phase of liquid nitrogen. Purity and quantity of every magnetically sorted T cell population were checked by analytical flow cytometry. From each sorted fraction, genomic DNA was isolated and quantified by UV absorbance on a Nanodrop 2000c.

This sample is part of a study of shared clonotypes between healthy human individuals (TCRdb year 2020). About the full investigation: The cohort comprised a couple of women and a few men aged 18 to 49 years. For each donor, three plates each were used for CD4 naive and CD4 memory, two plates were used for CD8 naive, and one plate was used for CD8 memory. To estimate repertoire size and how much clonotype sharing occurs between individuals, the study deeply sequenced the blood TCR repertoires of several healthy adults. Libraries were prepared and TCR repertoires were sequenced by different laboratories using diverse techniques, in order to increase sequencing depth and limit assay-specific biases. Leukapheresis yielded between about 0.94 and 8.9 billion PBMCs per donor. Broad study findings and their caveats: Naive subsets generally had larger estimated clonotype richness than memory subsets did. Rarefaction of sorted-subset datasets indicated incomplete sequencing despite the large sequencing depth. Clonotypes shared by all four sorted-subset donors showed higher generation probabilities than non-shared clonotypes. The genetic and exposure-history diversity represented was limited by the small number of donors. Based on pairwise subsampling, the degree of clonotype sharing among donors was expected to be affected by sequencing depth. Across four donors, approximately 4.6% of naive CD4, over 3% of naive CD8, 2% to 2.5% of memory CD4, and approximately 0.4% of memory CD8 clonotypes were shared. Sampling was restricted to blood, and TCR repertoires in tissues likely differ from the TCR repertoires found in blood.

Using the deep immunoSEQ assay, multiplex PCR amplified TCR CDR3 regions from genomic DNA. For each cell subset, the extracted genomic DNA was distributed evenly across all wells of several immunoSEQ 96-well plates, and each plate served as one replicate. For sorted subsets, each replicate PCR was loaded with approximately 190 ng genomic DNA, equivalent to approximately 27,000 T cell genomes. Purified libraries were quantified with a Qubit 3.0 fluorometer, sized on a Bioanalyzer 2100, and re-quantified with the KAPA Library Quantification kit. Every immunoSEQ 96-well plate was sequenced on a dedicated single-read 150-cycle Illumina NextSeq 550 flow cell. In the original analysis: The immunoSEQ output contained only junctional sequences without quality scores, so filtering could not match that applied to full-length reads. Sequences were annotated with PyIR, a Python wrapper for IgBLAST v1.9, and V/J genes and CDR3 were assigned using IMGT germline references. Reads with weak V/J assignments (E-value above 1e-6), missing CDR3, stop codons, out-of-frame junctions, or ambiguous translated residues were removed. A V3J clonotype was defined by an identical inferred V gene, J gene, and CDR3 amino acid sequence. To compute the percentage overlap between repertoires, the number of shared unique clonotypes was divided by the size of the smaller repertoire. RTK rarefaction, the Chao1 estimator, and Recon v2.1 estimates of unobserved clonotypes were used to assess repertoire richness. Generation probabilities were computed with OLGA for all TCRbeta clonotypes obtained by the gDNA method from a few donors. TCRdb stores this immuneACCESS table with in-frame sequences only. Part of the clones is absent; in the studies checked, under half of the shortfall reflects unresolved V genes, and no reason is known for the rest. V and J calls and clone size follow that table, whereas D and trimming were derived from the DNA. Here the sample has roughly 1,600,000 clones; 97% to 99% occur a single time. 0.36% of the sample belongs to the ten largest clones.

The TCR was taken from a man aged 30 to 39 in good health. Sequencing input: naive CD4+ T cells sorted from blood. The intended sense of this specimen's cell subset or site label: CD45RA+ positively selected.

The CDR3 sequence is CASSLLAGGPSYEQYF. At the DNA level, the sequence is TGTGCCAGCAGTTTACTAGCGGGAGGACCCTCCTACGAGCAGTACTTC. The sequence is built from TRBV27 and TRBJ2-7, and 11 bases in between align with TRBD2. From a lookup of the germline V gene (reference sequence), CDR1 and CDR2 are MNHEY and SMNVEV. Counted from cysteine to phenylalanine, this CDR3 has 16 amino acids. Only the CDR3 region is kept as DNA, spanning 48 bases read in frame from base 1. From V the trimming removes 2 bases and from J it removes 0 bases, while the gene matches leave 3 bases of the junction unaccounted for.